This entry is about one T cell receptor beta chain. This sample is drawn from a study of blood T cell repertoires in COVID-19. Assay used: immunoSEQ multiplex PCR; TCRdb lists only in-frame clones, some missing. The sample carries about 200,000 clones, roughly 80% recorded once. CDR3 size: 20 residues. The germline CDR1 and CDR2 sequences are MGHRA and YSYEKL. V shed 0 bases and J 0 bases; nucleotides not matched to a gene: 9. The source material was PBMCs or T cells enriched from blood (not recorded which). V usage is TRBV4-1 and J usage is TRBJ2-2; 11 bases are a match to TRBD2. The sequence came from a man aged 40-49 years who had recovered from COVID-19. The DNA for the CDR3 is TGCGCCAGCAGCCAAGATCTGAGGGGTAGCGGGGGGGCGAACACCGGGGAGCTGTTTTTT. Amino acids: CASSQDLRGSGGANTGELFF.